This T cell receptor beta chain derives from a study of CD8 T cells in Susac syndrome. As for the study in general: Treatment status at blood draw for the Susac syndrome patients was therapy-naive, corticosteroids, or intravenous immunoglobulin alone.

CD8+ and CD4+ T cells from blood underwent TCR beta sequencing, which was carried out in a high-throughput format. Bulk CD8+ and CD4+ cells came from magnetic negative isolation; CD8+ TEMRA by FACS. RNA, at about 0.45 to 1 ug, was reverse transcribed with random hexamers. Amplification of TCR beta CDR3 used immunoSEQ multiplex PCR across 54 Vbeta and 13 Jbeta. Via MiXCR, TCRdb re-called the immunoSEQ multiplex PCR reads, giving one row per CDR3 protein. The repertoire includes about 140,000 distinct CDR3 sequences, more than 85% of them detected once, and 0.13% to 0.15% sits in the top ten. Trimming cost V 0 bases and J 2 bases; bases outside gene matches: 6. CDR3 length: 19 amino acids. Germline loops: CDR1 SGHNT, CDR2 YYREEE (reference sequence).

What was sequenced was CD4+ T cells from PBMCs. This receptor was identified in a human donor with Susac syndrome. This chain links TRBV5-4 with TRBJ2-2, with 14 bases identical to TRBD2. CDR3 residues: CASSLARLAGGPNTGELFF. The DNA for the CDR3 is TGTGCCAGCAGCTTGGCCAGACTAGCGGGAGGGCCTAACACCGGGGAGCTGTTTTTT.